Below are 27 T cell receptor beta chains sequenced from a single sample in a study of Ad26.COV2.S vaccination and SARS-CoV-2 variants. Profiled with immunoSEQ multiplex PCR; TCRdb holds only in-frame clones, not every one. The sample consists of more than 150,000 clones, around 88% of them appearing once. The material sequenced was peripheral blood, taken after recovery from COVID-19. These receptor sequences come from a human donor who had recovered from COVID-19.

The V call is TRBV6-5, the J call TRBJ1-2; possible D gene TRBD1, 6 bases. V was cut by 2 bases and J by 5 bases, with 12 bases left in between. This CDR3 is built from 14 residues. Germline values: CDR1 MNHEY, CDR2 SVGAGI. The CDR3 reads CASSYAGQSYGYTF. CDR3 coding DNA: TGTGCCAGCAGTTACGCCGGACAGTCTTATGGCTACACCTTC.

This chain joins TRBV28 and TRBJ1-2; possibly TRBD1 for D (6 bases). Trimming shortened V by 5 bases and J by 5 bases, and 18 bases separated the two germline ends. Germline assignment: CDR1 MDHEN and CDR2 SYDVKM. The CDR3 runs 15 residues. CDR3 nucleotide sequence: TGTGCCAGCAGTCCCCCCTCCGGGACACCGTATGGCTACACCTTC. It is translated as CASSPPSGTPYGYTF.

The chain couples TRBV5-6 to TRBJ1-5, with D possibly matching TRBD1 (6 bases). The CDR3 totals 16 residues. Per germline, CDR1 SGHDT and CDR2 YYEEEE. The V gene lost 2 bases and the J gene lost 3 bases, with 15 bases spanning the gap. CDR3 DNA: TGTGCCAGCAGCTTTGCTGGGGGGCCCCACAATCAGCCCCAGCATTTT. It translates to CASSFAGGPHNQPQHF.

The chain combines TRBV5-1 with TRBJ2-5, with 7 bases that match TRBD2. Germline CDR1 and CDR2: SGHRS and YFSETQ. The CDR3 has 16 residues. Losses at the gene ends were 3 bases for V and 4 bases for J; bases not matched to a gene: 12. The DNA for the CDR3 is TGCGCCAGCAGCTCGGGGTCGGTGGGGAGGGGAGAGACCCAGTACTTC. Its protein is CASSSGSVGRGETQYF.

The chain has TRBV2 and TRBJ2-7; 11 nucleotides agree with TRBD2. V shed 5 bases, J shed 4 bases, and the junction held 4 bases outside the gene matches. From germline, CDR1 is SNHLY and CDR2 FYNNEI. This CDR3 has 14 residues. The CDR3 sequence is CASSQTSGVYEQYF. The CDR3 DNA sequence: TGTGCCAGCAGTCAGACTAGCGGGGTATACGAGCAGTACTTC.

CDR3 DNA sequence: TGTGCCAGCAGTGACCCAGGGGGCTATGGCTACACCTTC. Protein product: CASSDPGGYGYTF. This chain uses TRBV25-1 with TRBJ1-2, with 7 bases aligning to TRBD1. Germline loops: CDR1 MGHDK, CDR2 SYGVNS. With V trimmed by 3 bases and J by 4 bases, 2 bases remained unmatched. This CDR3 is built from 13 residues.

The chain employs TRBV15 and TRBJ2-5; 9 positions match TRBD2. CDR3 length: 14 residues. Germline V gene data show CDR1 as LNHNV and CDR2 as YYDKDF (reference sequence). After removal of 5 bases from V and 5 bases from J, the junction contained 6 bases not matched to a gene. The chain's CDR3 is CATSPPSGGETQYF. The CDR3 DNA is TGTGCCACCAGCCCCCCAAGCGGGGGGGAGACCCAGTACTTC.

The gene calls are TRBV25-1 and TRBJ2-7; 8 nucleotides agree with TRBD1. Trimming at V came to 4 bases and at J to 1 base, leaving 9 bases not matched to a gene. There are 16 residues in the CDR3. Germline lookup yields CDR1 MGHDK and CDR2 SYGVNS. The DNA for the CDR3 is TGTGCCAGCAGTGTAACCCCCGGGACAGGATCCTACGAGCAGTACTTC. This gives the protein CASSVTPGTGSYEQYF.

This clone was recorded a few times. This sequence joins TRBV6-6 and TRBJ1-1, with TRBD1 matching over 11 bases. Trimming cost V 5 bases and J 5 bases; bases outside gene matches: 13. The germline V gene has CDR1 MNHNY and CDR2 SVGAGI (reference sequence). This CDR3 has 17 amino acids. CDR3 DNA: TGTGCCAGCAGTCGGACAGGGGGCGATTTTACAGATACTGAAGCTTTCTTT. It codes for CASSRTGGDFTDTEAFF.

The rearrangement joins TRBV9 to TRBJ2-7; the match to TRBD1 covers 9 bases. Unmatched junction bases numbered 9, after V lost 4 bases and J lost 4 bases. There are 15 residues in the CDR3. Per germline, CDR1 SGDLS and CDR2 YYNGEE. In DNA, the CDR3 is TGTGCCAGCAGCCCCCAGTCCGGGACAGGGTACGAGCAGTACTTC. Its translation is CASSPQSGTGYEQYF.

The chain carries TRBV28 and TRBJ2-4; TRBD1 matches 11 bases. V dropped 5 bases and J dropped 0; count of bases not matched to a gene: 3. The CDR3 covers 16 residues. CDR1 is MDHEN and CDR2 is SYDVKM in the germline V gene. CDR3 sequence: CASSPDRGRAKNIQYF. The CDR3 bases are TGTGCCAGCAGTCCGGACAGGGGGCGAGCCAAAAACATTCAGTACTTC.

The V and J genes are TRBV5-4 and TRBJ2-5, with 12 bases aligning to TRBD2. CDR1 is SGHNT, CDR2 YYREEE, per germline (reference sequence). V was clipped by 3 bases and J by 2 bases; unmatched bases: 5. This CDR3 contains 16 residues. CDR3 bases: TGTGCCAGCAGCTGGAGGACTAGCGGGGCTCAAGAGACCCAGTACTTC. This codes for CASSWRTSGAQETQYF.

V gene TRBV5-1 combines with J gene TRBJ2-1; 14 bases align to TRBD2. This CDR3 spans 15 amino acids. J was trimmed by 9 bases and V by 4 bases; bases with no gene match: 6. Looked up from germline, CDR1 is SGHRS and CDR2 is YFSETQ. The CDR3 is CASSPTSGRVGEQFF. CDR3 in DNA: TGCGCCAGCAGCCCGACTAGCGGGAGGGTCGGTGAGCAGTTCTTC.

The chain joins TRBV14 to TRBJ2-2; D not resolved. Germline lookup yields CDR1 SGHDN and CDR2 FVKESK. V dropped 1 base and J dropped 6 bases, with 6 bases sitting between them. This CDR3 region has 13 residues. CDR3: CASSQVGSGELFF. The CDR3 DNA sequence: TGTGCCAGCAGCCAAGTAGGGTCCGGGGAGCTGTTTTTT.

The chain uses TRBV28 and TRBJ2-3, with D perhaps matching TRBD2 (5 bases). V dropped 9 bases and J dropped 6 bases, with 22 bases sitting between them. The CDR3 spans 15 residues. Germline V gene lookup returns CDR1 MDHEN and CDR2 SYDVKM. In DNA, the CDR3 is TGTGCCAGTACTTCCCCGTCGCGGGCCTTGGATACGCAGTATTTT. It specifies CASTSPSRALDTQYF.

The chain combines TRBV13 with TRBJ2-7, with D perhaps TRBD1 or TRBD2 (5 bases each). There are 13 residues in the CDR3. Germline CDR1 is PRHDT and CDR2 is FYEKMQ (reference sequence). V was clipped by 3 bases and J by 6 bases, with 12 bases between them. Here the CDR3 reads CASSFRGQGEQYF. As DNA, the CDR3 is TGTGCCAGCAGCTTTCGGGGTCAGGGCGAGCAGTACTTC.

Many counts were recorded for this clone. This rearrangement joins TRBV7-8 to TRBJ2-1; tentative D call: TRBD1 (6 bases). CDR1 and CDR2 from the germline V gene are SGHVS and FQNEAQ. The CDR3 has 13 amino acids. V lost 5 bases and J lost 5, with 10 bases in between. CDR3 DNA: TGTGCCAGCAGCATCCGACAGGACAATGAGCAGTTCTTC. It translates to CASSIRQDNEQFF.

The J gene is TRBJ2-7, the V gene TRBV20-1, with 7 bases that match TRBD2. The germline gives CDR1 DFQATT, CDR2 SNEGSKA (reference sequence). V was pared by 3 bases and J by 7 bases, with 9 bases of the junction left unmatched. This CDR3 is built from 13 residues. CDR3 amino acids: CSASSSGNREQYF. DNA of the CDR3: TGCAGTGCTAGTTCCAGCGGGAACCGTGAGCAGTACTTC.

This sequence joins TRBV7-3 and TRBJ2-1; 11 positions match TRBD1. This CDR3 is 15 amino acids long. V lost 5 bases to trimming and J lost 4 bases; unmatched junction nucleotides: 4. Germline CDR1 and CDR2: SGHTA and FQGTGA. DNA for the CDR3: TGTGCCAGCAGCCCGGGACAGGGGGTTTACAATGAGCAGTTCTTC. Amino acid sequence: CASSPGQGVYNEQFF.

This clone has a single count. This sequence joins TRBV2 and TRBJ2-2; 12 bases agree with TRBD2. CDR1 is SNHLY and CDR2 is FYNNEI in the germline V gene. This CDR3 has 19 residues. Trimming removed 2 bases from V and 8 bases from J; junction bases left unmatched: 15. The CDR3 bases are TGTGCCAGCAGTGAACGTTTAGGACTAGCGGGACCTAGGGTAGGGGAGCTGTTTTTT. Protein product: CASSERLGLAGPRVGELFF.

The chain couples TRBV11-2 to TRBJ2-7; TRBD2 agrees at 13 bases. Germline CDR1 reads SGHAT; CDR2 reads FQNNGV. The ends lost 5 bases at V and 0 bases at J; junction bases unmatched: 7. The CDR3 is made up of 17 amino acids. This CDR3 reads CASSAWTSGRISYEQYF. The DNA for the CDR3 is TGTGCCAGCAGCGCCTGGACTAGCGGGAGAATCTCCTACGAGCAGTACTTC.

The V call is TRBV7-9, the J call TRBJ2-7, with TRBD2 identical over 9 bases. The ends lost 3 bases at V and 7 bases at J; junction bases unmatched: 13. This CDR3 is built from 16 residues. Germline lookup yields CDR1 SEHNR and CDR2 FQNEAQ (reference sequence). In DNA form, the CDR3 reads TGTGCCAGCAGCTTCAACCCGGGACTAGCTGCAGAAGAGCAGTACTTC. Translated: CASSFNPGLAAEEQYF. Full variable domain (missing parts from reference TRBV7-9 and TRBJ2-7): DTGVSQNPRHKITKRGQNVTFRCDPISEHNRLYWYRQTLGQGPEFLTYFQNEAQLEKSRLLSDRFSAERPKGSFSTLEIQRTEQGDSAMYLCASSFNPGLAAEEQYFGPGTRLTVT.

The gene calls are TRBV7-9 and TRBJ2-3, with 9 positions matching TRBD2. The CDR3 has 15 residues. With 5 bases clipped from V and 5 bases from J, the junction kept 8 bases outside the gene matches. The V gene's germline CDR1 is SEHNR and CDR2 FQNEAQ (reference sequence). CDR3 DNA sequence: TGTGCCAGCAGCCCCCAAGCGGGGGGACGAGATACGCAGTATTTT. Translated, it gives CASSPQAGGRDTQYF.

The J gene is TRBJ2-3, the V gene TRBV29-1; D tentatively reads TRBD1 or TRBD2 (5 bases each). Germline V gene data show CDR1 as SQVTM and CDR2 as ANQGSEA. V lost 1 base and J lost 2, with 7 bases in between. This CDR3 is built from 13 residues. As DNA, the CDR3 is TGCAGCGTTGAAGGGGGGATCACAGATACGCAGTATTTT. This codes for CSVEGGITDTQYF.

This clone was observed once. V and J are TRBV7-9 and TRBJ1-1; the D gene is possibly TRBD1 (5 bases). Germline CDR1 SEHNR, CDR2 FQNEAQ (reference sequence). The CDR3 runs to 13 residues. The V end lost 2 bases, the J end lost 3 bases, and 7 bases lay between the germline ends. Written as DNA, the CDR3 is TGTGCCAGCAGCTTAATAGGGGACACTGAAGCTTTCTTT. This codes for CASSLIGDTEAFF.

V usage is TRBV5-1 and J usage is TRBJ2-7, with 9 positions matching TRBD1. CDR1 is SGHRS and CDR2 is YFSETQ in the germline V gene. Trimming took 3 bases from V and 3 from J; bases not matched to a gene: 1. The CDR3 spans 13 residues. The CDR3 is CASSWTGDYEQYF. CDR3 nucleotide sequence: TGCGCCAGCAGCTGGACAGGGGACTACGAGCAGTACTTC.

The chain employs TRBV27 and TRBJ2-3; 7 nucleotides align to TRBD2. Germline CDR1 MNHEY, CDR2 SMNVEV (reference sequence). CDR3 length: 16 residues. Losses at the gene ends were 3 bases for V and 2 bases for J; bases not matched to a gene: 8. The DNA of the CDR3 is TGTGCCAGCAGTTTCCTGGGCCTAGCGGTCACAGATACGCAGTATTTT. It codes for CASSFLGLAVTDTQYF.